This TCR beta chain stems from a study of T cells expressing NK-cell markers. Study context: Sorted T-cell subsets CD3+CD56+NKG2C+, CD3+CD56+NKG2C- and CD3+CD56-NKG2C+ were TCR beta-sequenced.

UMIs were included in TCR beta cDNA generated by 5'RACE template switching. TCRdb reprocessed the 5' RACE reads, keeping one entry per CDR3 protein, no DNA. The sample table includes some 600,000 distinct CDR3 sequences. This TCR was sampled from a young man in good health. Sequencing was performed on blood T cells: a sorted CD56 or NKG2C T cell subset, CD4+ or CD8+ T cells, or bulk PBMC T cells (not recorded which).

CDR3 sequence reads: CASTPTTDNEQFF. V gene TRBV28 combines with J gene TRBJ2-1; TCRdb's assignment of TRBD1 cannot be checked, as there is no DNA. The germline V gene encodes CDR1 MDHEN and CDR2 SYDVKM. The CDR3 loop spans 13 amino acids.